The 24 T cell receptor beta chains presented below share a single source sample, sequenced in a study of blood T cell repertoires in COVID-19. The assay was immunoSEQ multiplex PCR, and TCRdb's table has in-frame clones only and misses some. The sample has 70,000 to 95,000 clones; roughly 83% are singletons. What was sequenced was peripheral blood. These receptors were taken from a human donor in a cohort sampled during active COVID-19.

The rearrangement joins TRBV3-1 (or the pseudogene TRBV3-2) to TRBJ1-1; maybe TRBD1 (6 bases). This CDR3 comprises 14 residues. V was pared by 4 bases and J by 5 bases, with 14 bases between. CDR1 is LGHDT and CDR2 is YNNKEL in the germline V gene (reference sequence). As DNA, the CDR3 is TGTGCCAGCAGCCGCCGAGCAGGGGATACTGAAGCTTTCTTT. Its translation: CASSRRAGDTEAFF.

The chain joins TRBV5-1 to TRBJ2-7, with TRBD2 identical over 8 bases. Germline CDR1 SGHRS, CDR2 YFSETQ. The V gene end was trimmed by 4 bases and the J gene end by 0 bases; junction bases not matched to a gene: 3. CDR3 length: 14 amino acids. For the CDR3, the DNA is TGCGCCAGCAGCCCAGCGGGGGACTCCTACGAGCAGTACTTC. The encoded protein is CASSPAGDSYEQYF. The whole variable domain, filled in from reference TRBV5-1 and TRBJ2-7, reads KAGVTQTPRYLIKTRGQQVTLSCSPISGHRSVSWYQQTPGQGLQFLFEYFSETQRNKGNFPGRFSGRQFSNSRSEMNVSTLELGDSALYLCASSPAGDSYEQYFGPGTRLTVT.

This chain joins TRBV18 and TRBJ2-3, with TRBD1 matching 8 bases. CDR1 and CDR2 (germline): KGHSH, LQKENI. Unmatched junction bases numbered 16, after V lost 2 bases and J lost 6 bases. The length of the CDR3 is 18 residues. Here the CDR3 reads CASSPFVLRTGSQDTQYF. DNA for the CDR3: TGTGCCAGCTCACCATTCGTATTAAGGACAGGGTCACAGGATACGCAGTATTTT.

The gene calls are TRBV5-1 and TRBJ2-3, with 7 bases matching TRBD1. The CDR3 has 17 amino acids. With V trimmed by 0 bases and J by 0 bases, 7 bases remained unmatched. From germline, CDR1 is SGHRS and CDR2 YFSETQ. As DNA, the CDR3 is TGCGCCAGCAGCTTGGTTGGGACAGAAGCTAGCACAGATACGCAGTATTTT. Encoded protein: CASSLVGTEASTDTQYF. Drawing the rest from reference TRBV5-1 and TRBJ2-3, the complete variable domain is KAGVTQTPRYLIKTRGQQVTLSCSPISGHRSVSWYQQTPGQGLQFLFEYFSETQRNKGNFPGRFSGRQFSNSRSEMNVSTLELGDSALYLCASSLVGTEASTDTQYFGPGTRLTVL.

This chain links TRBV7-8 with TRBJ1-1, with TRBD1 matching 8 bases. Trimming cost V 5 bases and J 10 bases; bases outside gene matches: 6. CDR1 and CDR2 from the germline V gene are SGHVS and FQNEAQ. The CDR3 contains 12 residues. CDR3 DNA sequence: TGTGCCAGCAGCCTCGGACAGGGAATAGCTTTCTTT. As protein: CASSLGQGIAFF.

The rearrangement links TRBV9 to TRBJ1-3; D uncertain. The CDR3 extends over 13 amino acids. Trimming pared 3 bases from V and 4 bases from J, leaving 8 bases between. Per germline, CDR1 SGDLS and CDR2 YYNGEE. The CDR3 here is CASSAAGGNTIYF. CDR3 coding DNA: TGTGCCAGCAGCGCTGCGGGGGGAAACACCATATATTTT.

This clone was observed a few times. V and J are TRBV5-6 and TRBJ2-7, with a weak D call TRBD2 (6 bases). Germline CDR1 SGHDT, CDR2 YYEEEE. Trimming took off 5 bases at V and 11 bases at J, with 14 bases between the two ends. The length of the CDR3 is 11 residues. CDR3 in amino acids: CASSLSGGEYF. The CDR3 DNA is TGTGCCAGCAGTTTAAGCGGAGGGGAGTACTTC.

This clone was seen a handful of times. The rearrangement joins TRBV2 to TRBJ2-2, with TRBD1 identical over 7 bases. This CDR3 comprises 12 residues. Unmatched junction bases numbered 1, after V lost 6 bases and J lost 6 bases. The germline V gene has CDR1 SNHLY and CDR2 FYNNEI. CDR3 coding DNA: TGTGCCAGCAGCCAGGGGGCCGGGGAGCTGTTTTTT. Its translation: CASSQGAGELFF.

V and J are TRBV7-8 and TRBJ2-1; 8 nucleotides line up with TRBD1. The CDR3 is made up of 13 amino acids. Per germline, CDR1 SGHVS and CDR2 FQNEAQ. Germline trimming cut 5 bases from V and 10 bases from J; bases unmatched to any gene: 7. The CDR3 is CASSRGTGGEQFF. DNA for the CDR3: TGTGCCAGCAGCCGGGGGACAGGCGGGGAGCAGTTCTTC.

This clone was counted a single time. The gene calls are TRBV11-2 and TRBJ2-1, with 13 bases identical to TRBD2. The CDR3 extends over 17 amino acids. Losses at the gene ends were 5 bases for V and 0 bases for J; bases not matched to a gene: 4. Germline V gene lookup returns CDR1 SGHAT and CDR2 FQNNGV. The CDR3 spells CASSRTSGRSSYNEQFF. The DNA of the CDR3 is TGTGCCAGCAGCCGGACTAGCGGGAGATCCTCCTACAATGAGCAGTTCTTC.

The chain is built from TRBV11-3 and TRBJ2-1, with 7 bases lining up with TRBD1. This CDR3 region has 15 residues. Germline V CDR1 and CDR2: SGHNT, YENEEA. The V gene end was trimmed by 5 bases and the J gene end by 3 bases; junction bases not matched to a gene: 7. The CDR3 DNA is TGTGCCAGCAGCCCCGGGACAGACTACTACAATGAGCAGTTCTTC. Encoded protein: CASSPGTDYYNEQFF.

The CDR3 DNA reads TGTGCCAGCAGCAGCACGACAGGGGAAACGAATGAAAAACTGTTTTTT. This translates into CASSSTTGETNEKLFF. The chain couples TRBV9 to TRBJ1-4; 8 bases agree with TRBD1. Germline assignment: CDR1 SGDLS and CDR2 YYNGEE. This CDR3 has 16 amino acids. V was clipped by 4 bases and J by 5 bases; unmatched bases: 10.

CDR3 loop: CASSVDGRVDEQFF. CDR3 in DNA: TGTGCCAGCAGCGTAGATGGCAGGGTCGATGAGCAGTTCTTC. The genes are TRBV9 and TRBJ2-1; a possible D gene is TRBD1 (5 bases). Between the trimmed V and J ends, which lost 0 bases and 8 bases, there was a span of 12 bases. CDR1 and CDR2 from the germline V gene are SGDLS and YYNGEE. The CDR3 length is 14 residues.

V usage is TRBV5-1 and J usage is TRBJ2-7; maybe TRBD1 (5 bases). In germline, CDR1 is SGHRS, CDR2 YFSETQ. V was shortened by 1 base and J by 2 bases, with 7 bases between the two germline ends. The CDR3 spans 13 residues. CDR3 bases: TGCGCCAGCAGCTTGCCAGGGACCTACGAGCAGTACTTC. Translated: CASSLPGTYEQYF.

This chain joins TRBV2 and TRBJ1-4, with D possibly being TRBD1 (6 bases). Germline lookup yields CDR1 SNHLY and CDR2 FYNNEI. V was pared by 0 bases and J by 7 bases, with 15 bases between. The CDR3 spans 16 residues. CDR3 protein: CASSEAGGNSGEKLFF. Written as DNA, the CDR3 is TGTGCCAGCAGTGAAGCAGGGGGAAACTCGGGTGAAAAACTGTTTTTT.

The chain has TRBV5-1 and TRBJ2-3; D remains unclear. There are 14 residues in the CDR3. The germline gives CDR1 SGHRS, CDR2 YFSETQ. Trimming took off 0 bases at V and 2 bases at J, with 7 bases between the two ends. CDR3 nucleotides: TGCGCCAGCAGCTTGGACACCAACACAGATACGCAGTATTTT. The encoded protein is CASSLDTNTDTQYF.

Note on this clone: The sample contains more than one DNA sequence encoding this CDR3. This CDR3 reads CASSVRGQETQYF. The CDR3 nucleotides are TGTGCCAGCAGCGTTCGGGGACAAGAGACCCAGTACTTC. The chain couples TRBV9 to TRBJ2-5, with D perhaps TRBD2 (5 bases). CDR1 and CDR2 from the germline V gene are SGDLS and YYNGEE. The V end was cut by 2 bases, the J end by 2 bases, with 7 bases between. The CDR3 length is 13 residues.

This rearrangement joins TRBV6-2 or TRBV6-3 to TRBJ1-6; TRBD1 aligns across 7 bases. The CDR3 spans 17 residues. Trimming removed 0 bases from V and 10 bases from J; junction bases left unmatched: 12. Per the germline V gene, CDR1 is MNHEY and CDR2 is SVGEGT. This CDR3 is CASSYSSRQGFYSPLHF. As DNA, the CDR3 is TGTGCCAGCAGTTACTCGAGTCGACAGGGTTTCTACTCACCCCTCCACTTT.

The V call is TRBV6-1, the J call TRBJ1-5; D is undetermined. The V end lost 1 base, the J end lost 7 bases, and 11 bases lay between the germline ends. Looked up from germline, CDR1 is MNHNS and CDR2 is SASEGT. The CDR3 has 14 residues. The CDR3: CASSEVTAGQPQHF. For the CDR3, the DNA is TGTGCCAGCAGTGAAGTGACGGCGGGCCAGCCCCAGCATTTT.

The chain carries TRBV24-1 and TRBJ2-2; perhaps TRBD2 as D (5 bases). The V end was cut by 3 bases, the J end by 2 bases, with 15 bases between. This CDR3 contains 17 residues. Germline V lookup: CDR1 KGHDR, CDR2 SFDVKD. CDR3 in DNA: TGTGCCACCAGTGATGACTCTTTGGCGGGTAACACCGGGGAGCTGTTTTTT. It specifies CATSDDSLAGNTGELFF.

CDR3 residues: CSALGLLEEKLFF. CDR3 bases: TGCAGCGCACTGGGGCTCCTTGAGGAAAAACTGTTTTTT. The chain couples TRBV29-1 to TRBJ1-4, with D perhaps matching TRBD1 (5 bases). The CDR3 length is 13 residues. The germline V gene encodes CDR1 SQVTM and CDR2 ANQGSEA. Trimming left V 7 bases short and J 8 bases short, with 17 bases between. The full variable domain, with the rest looked up from reference TRBV29-1 and TRBJ1-4, is SAVISQKPSRDICQRGTSLTIQCQVDSQVTMMFWYRQQPGQSLTLIATANQGSEATYESGFVIDKFPISRPNLTFSTLTVSNMSPEDSSIYLCSALGLLEEKLFFGSGTQLSVL.

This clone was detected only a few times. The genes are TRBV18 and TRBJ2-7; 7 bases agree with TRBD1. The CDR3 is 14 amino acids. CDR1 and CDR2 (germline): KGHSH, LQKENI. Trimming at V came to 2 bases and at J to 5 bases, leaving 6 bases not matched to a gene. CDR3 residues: CASSPGTGTDEQYF. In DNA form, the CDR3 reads TGTGCCAGCTCACCAGGCACCGGGACAGACGAGCAGTACTTC.

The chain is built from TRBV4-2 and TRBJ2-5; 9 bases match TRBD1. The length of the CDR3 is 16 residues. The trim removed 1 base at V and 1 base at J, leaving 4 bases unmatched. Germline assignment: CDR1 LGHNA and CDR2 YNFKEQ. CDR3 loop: CASSQVGGQGQETQYF. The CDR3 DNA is TGTGCCAGCAGCCAAGTGGGGGGACAGGGCCAAGAGACCCAGTACTTC.

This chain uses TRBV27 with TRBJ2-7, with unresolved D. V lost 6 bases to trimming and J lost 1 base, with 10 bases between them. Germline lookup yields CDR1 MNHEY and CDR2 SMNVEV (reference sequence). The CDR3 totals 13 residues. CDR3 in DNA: TGTGCCAGCAGCCCGATCGGTTCCTACGAGCAGTACTTC. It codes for CASSPIGSYEQYF.